This T cell receptor (beta chain) was identified in a study of Graves' ophthalmopathy and Graves' hyperthyroidism. Study as a whole: Prior to any treatment, peripheral blood was collected at the time of initial diagnosis.

Investigators amplified TCR beta CDR3 regions from RNA transcripts. The first round was an RT-PCR with HTBI primers, and the second round was a multiplex PCR. One entry per CDR3 protein results from TCRdb running MiXCR on the multiplex PCR reads. This table holds about 660,000 distinct CDR3 sequences, 35% to 45% found once. The CDR3 has 16 residues. Germline CDR1 and CDR2: ENHRY and SYGVKD. V shed 10 bases and J 2 bases; nucleotides not matched to a gene: 14. The clonotype comes from an adult man with Graves' ophthalmopathy. The chain uses TRBV10-3 and TRBJ2-7; 10 bases line up with TRBD2. Sequencing was performed on peripheral blood. CDR3 in DNA: TGTGCCAGCAGCCTTGCTAGCGGGAGAATCACCTACGAGCAGTACTTC. This gives the protein CASSLASGRITYEQYF.